This T cell receptor beta chain originates from a study of cytomegalovirus exposure and HLA in healthy donors (dated by TCRdb to 2016 to 2017). With regard to the full study: According to an earlier analysis of around 600 of the donors, about 179 million T cells yielded roughly 100 million unique TCR beta sequences and around 280 Gb of sequence data. Rather than drawing on any new phenotypic data, the later analysis identified candidate immune exposures from TCR beta sequences and the way those sequences occurred across donors. In addition to the first cohort of 500 to 850 subjects, a separate validation cohort of 120 different subjects was used. The study aimed to test whether signatures of past pathogen exposure could be identified by cataloging public T cell receptors. All discovery cohort repertoires had been generated on a single sequencing platform. Genome-wide SNP genotypes for about 55% of the roughly 670 donors were used in a later genetic analysis, which treated that subset as a discovery cohort. On average, roughly 240,000 unique TCR beta nucleotide sequences were sequenced per donor among some 420 genotyped donors of the cohort, with 15% to 20% of those sequences being non-productive. The number of donors typed differed by locus, with about 629-630 for A, B, C, DRB1 and DQB1, around 500 for DQA1, 600 to 610 for DPA1, and some 440 for DPB1. Among the roughly 430 genotyped donors, about 83% belonged to the genetic ancestry cluster associated with self-reported Caucasian donors. To decide whether each TCR beta V gene segment behaved as functional or pseudogenic, an earlier analysis of fewer than 750 of the donors relied on high-throughput TCR beta sequencing. Donor age, sex, ethnicity and CMV serostatus were collected together with the repertoire data. An early release covering 550 to 650 HLA-typed donors comprised approximately 300 gigabases of sequencing data and roughly 85 million unique TCR sequences. The T cell repertoires of some 700 subjects were profiled by immunosequencing and related to cytomegalovirus serostatus. Several DR-DQ haplotypes were treated as single units for association and clustering because of strong linkage in the cohort. HLA typing included class I and class II loci at four-digit resolution. To predict cytomegalovirus infection status, the study combined high-throughput TCR immunosequencing, statistical association of individual TCRs with disease status, and machine learning. A later analysis re-analyzed previously published TCR beta repertoires from roughly 690 donors and added high-resolution HLA genotyping to study TCR occurrence patterns. Beyond this particular receptor, the publication reports: A later analysis reported that several top co-occurrence clusters appeared linked to parvovirus B19, influenza, CMV and Epstein-Barr virus. Because HLA typing was unavailable for some donors at each locus, only the typed subset was used in association tests. An association between a missense DCLRE1C variant and V-gene and J-gene trimming of TCR beta chains was found in a later genetic analysis and replicated in an independent cohort. The presence/absence analyses assumed that sequencing depth was roughly uniform across donors, and that assumption may not be true. The sequencing pipeline was judged likely to have produced a cluster of highly shared sequence variants as a technical artifact. According to a later genetic analysis, donors in an Asian-associated ancestry cluster had fewer N-insertions in productive TCRs than the approximately 630-donor mean. A later analysis associated about 17,000 TCR beta sequences with specific HLA alleles at a false discovery rate of 0.05. The earlier analysis of 587 of the donors excluded 15 to 20 rarely observed V segments, including chromosome 9 orphons, because counts were too low. A later analysis found that HLA-associated TCR beta chains were more clonally expanded and had lower generation probabilities than equally common non-associated chains. A later analysis found that TCR association rates varied across HLA loci, with DRB1 alleles showing the most associated TCRs and HLA-C alleles the fewest. Assigning TCR associations to individual alleles was difficult when HLA alleles, especially DR and DQ, strongly co-occurred. The classifier was reported to diagnose cytomegalovirus status with high specificity and sensitivity in both the original cohort and the validation cohort. The study listed 164 TCR beta chains as associated with cytomegalovirus. Most TCR sequences were observed very rarely across donors, whereas some public TCRs were present in many individuals. Linkage disequilibrium might explain the correlated functional status among segregating V segments, but an unknown experimental factor could not be excluded. A further reported finding was that TCR beta sequences accurately predicted the HLA-A and HLA-B alleles for most subjects in the first cohort. A later analysis found that most CMV-associated TCR beta chains appeared HLA-restricted, with HLA associations seemingly driven largely by CMV exposure. The only immune exposure information available for the cohort was CMV serostatus. Some IMGT-functional V segments, including TRBV6-2 and TRBV6-3, could not be told apart with the 87-base-pair reads, so those segments were excluded. A few of the identified cytomegalovirus-associated TCR beta chains were confirmed in vitro to be specific for cytomegalovirus antigens. Broadly in line with IMGT annotations, most TCR beta V segments showed up in productive rearrangements about 87% or about 30% of the time in an earlier analysis of roughly 590 of the donors. In this cohort, only TCR beta chains were sequenced, and detectable features were limited by the absence of alpha or paired-chain data. The authors suggested that the approach could potentially be generalized to other disease states and immunological phenotypes.

The cohort consisted of approximately 670 healthy bone marrow donors. At the time of sampling, every cohort member was nominally healthy, though immune exposures that went unrecorded were likely present. The donor tested CMV seronegative and was one of the 352 seronegative cohort members. Each donor provided a peripheral blood sample, and peripheral blood mononuclear cells were used for TCR beta sequencing. The Qiagen DNeasy Blood Extraction Kit was used to extract genomic DNA from the blood cell samples. This clone was counted a single time. Its target antigen remains unknown. Per-base qualities were not stored, and no clone one base away is much larger. Library method: the immunoSEQ multiplex PCR assay. For the multiplex PCR, a mixture combining 60 forward primers for TCR Vbeta segments and 13 reverse primers for TCR Jbeta segments was used. The CDR3 region of rearranged TCR beta genes was amplified from genomic DNA with a multiplex PCR assay. The amplified TCR beta libraries were sequenced on the Illumina HiSeq System as 87-base-pair reads. Turning to the authors' computational methods: In a later analysis, about 80 million unique TCR beta chains were counted across the 650 to 700 repertoires, and some 10 million of these chains were shared by at least two donors. A nearest-neighbor algorithm error-corrected the raw reads and collapsed the reads into unique sequences, merging closely related sequences to remove PCR and sequencing errors. CDR3 sequences were aligned to IMGT reference sequences to assign V, D and J gene segments. For a sequence to be retained, a match of at least six nucleotides was required to both a V gene segment and a J gene segment. A rearrangement counted as productive if the CDR3 had no stop codons and remained in frame with V and J, and every other rearrangement counted as non-productive. CDR3 was defined according to IMGT convention as the region running from the second conserved V-encoded cysteine to the conserved J-encoded phenylalanine. In an earlier analysis of around 600 of the donors, sequences lacking an unambiguous match to a single V gene segment were excluded. In an earlier analysis of a few hundred of the donors, a V segment was called functional when productive rearrangements were above 56.7%, and segregating when the standard deviation between donors exceeded 5%. A statistical classification framework was developed to diagnose cytomegalovirus status using the catalog of TCR beta chain sequences. V and J gene assignment, in a later analysis, came from comparing TCR nucleotide sequences with IMGT/GENE-DB human TR gene sequences. The TCRdist pipeline was used in a later analysis to assign CDR3 sequences and most-parsimonious VDJ recombination scenarios. In a later analysis, each TCR beta chain was defined by its CDR3 amino acid sequence together with its V-gene family, and reads without a unique V-gene family were excluded. A later analysis removed 500 to 650 highly shared, low-generation-probability nucleotide sequences to deal with suspected cross-contamination and a sequencing artifact. In a later analysis, a clonal expansion index was calculated for each public chain from normalized within-repertoire ranks of inferred template counts. In a later analysis, generation probabilities were computed using a VDJ recombination model fitted to out-of-frame rearrangements, and the results were checked against IGoR. In a later analysis, hypergeometric tests were used to score TCR-TCR, TCR-HLA and TCR-CMV co-occurrence, with a repertoire-size bias correction applied to TCR pairs. A later analysis estimated false discovery rates by permuting HLA or CMV assignments 20 times. In a later analysis, co-occurring TCRs were grouped using DBSCAN, and TCRdist sequence similarity was added for clustering within HLA-allele-positive subsets. Repertoires with fewer than 30,000 or more than 120,000 public chains, plus five repertoires with anomalous nucleotide sharing, were excluded from co-occurrence clustering. The table comes from immuneACCESS by way of TCRdb, which keeps in-frame sequences with V and J called. Part of the clones is missing from these tables; in studies checked, under half for an unresolved V gene and the rest for unknown reasons. The V and J calls and the clone size are those of that table, but D and trimming were determined from the DNA. In this sample the table shows some 120,000 clones, 78% of which occur a single time. The biggest ten clones account for approximately 6.5% of the sample.

From the cysteine through the phenylalanine, the CDR3 covers 13 amino acids. Only the CDR3 portion is preserved as DNA: 39 bases, with reading frame beginning at the first base. The germline V gene (reference sequence) sets CDR1 to MNHEY and CDR2 to SMNVEV. Relative to germline, V is 6 bases shorter and J is 1 base shorter, with 8 bases between their ends. The receptor chain draws on TRBV27 and TRBJ2-3, with a weak D call of TRBD2 (5 bases match). This receptor was taken from a woman between 40 and 50 years old in good health and CMV-seronegative. Specimen: PBMCs. The nucleotides read TGTGCCAGCAGAATTAGCGGCACAGATACGCAGTATTTT. It is translated as CASRISGTDTQYF.